The 12 T cell receptor beta chains presented below share a single source sample, sequenced in a study of OX40 agonist ivuxolimab in advanced cancers. The library was built by means of the immunoSEQ multiplex PCR assay. Imported from immuneACCESS, the table was reduced by TCRdb to in-frame sequences with V and J called. These copies leave out some clones; in studies compared against another copy, an unresolved V gene accounts for under half, and the cause of the remainder is not known. The sample profile shows 20,000 to 25,000 clones; 70% to 90% of them were found once. More than 35% of the sample rests with the top ten. This specimen consisted of CD4+ or CD8+ T cells sorted from blood, obtained in a trial of the OX40 agonist ivuxolimab. Receptor source: an adult with an advanced solid tumor such as melanoma, head and neck, liver or kidney cancer.

This clone qualifies as medium-sized. The V and J genes are TRBV5-4 and TRBJ2-2; possible D gene TRBD2, 5 bases. With 4 bases removed from V and 5 bases from J, the gap between germline ends came to 15 bases. The CDR3 length is 15 residues. In germline, CDR1 is SGHNT, CDR2 YYREEE (reference sequence). The DNA for the CDR3 is TGTGCCAGCAGCCCCGAGGGTGGGCGAACCGGGGAGCTGTTTTTT. This sequence encodes CASSPEGGRTGELFF.

This sequence joins TRBV7-9 and TRBJ1-1; TRBD1 matches at 8 bases. The V gene end was trimmed by 1 base and the J gene end by 0 bases; junction bases not matched to a gene: 7. CDR3 length: 17 amino acids. Germline lookup yields CDR1 SEHNR and CDR2 FQNEAQ (reference sequence). The CDR3 is CASSLGTGGRMNTEAFF. CDR3 sequence (DNA): TGTGCCAGCAGCTTAGGAACAGGGGGGAGGATGAACACTGAAGCTTTCTTT.

This clone has a handful of counts. The chain is built from TRBV10-2 and TRBJ2-7; the match to TRBD1 covers 9 bases. CDR1 is WSHSY and CDR2 is SAAADI in the germline V gene. The length of the CDR3 is 14 residues. The V segment lost 8 bases and the J segment 5 bases; nucleotides outside the gene matches: 10. The CDR3 nucleotides read TGCGCCAGCCAGCCCGGGACAGGGAACCACGAGCAGTACTTC. Translated, it gives CASQPGTGNHEQYF.

The CDR3, as DNA: TGCGCCAGCAGCCAAACACCGACAGGGGGCTACGACGAGCAGTACTTC. Protein product: CASSQTPTGGYDEQYF. The chain employs TRBV4-1 and TRBJ2-7; 10 positions agree with TRBD1. CDR1 is MGHRA and CDR2 is YSYEKL in the germline V gene. The CDR3 is 16 residues long. The V segment lost 2 bases and the J segment 5 bases; nucleotides outside the gene matches: 9.

V gene TRBV27 combines with J gene TRBJ2-7, with D perhaps matching TRBD1 (8 bases). Per germline, CDR1 MNHEY and CDR2 SMNVEV (reference sequence). The V end lost 4 bases, the J end lost 3 bases, and 16 bases lay between the germline ends. The CDR3 runs 15 residues. The CDR3 sequence: CASSYEQGGLYEQYF. In DNA, the CDR3 is TGTGCCAGCAGTTATGAACAGGGGGGGCTCTACGAGCAGTACTTC.

V and J are TRBV6-1 and TRBJ2-3, with unresolved D. The CDR3 runs to 14 residues. Between the trimmed V and J ends, which lost 1 base and 6 bases, there was a span of 11 bases. Germline lookup yields CDR1 MNHNS and CDR2 SASEGT. This CDR3 is CASSEEGLMDTQYF. The CDR3 DNA sequence: TGTGCCAGCAGTGAAGAGGGATTGATGGATACGCAGTATTTT.

The rearrangement joins TRBV5-4 to TRBJ1-1; no clear D. CDR1 SGHNT and CDR2 YYREEE come from the germline V gene (reference sequence). Deletions cut 0 bases from V and 4 bases from J, with 10 bases between. The CDR3 extends over 14 amino acids. CDR3 sequence: CASSLGRPFTEAFF. The CDR3 bases are TGTGCCAGCAGCTTGGGCCGTCCCTTCACTGAAGCTTTCTTT.

J is TRBJ2-5 and V is TRBV7-9; D unclear. Germline loops: CDR1 SEHNR, CDR2 FQNEAQ (reference sequence). This CDR3 is 10 amino acids long. V was trimmed by 8 bases and J by 5 bases, leaving 6 bases between them. CDR3 loop: CASGLETQYF. The CDR3 coding sequence is TGTGCCAGCGGCCTGGAGACCCAGTACTTC.

The V call is TRBV6-4, the J call TRBJ2-2, with D possibly being TRBD1 (6 bases). CDR3 length: 15 amino acids. Germline V gene lookup returns CDR1 MRHNA and CDR2 SNTAGT. V was shortened by 1 base and J by 7 bases, with 13 bases between the two germline ends. CDR3 region: CASSDLGASIGELFF. The CDR3 DNA follows: TGTGCCAGCAGTGACTTGGGGGCTTCGATCGGGGAGCTGTTTTTT.

The CDR3 DNA follows: TGTGCCAGCACCTTCGATACCGGGGAGCTGTTTTTT. Its protein is CASTFDTGELFF. The chain carries TRBV28 and TRBJ2-2; no clear D. CDR3 length equals 12 residues. Germline V gives CDR1 MDHEN, CDR2 SYDVKM. The V end lost 7 bases, the J end lost 5 bases, and 8 bases lay between the germline ends.

This chain connects TRBV28 to TRBJ1-1; D call uncertain. CDR1 and CDR2 from the germline V gene are MDHEN and SYDVKM. V gave up 5 bases and J gave up 3 bases, with 10 bases separating them. This CDR3 spans 13 amino acids. CDR3 coding DNA: TGTGCCAGCAGTATCGGGGATCACACTGAAGCTTTCTTT. This translates into CASSIGDHTEAFF.

This clone came up once. The genes are TRBV19 and TRBJ1-1; no clear D gene. This CDR3 contains 13 residues. Between the trimmed V and J ends, which lost 3 bases and 2 bases, there was a span of 7 bases. CDR1 LNHDA and CDR2 SQIVND come from the germline V gene (reference sequence). The CDR3 protein is CASSISPNTEAFF. The CDR3 nucleotides are TGTGCCAGTAGTATCTCTCCAAACACTGAAGCTTTCTTT.